These T cell receptor beta chains were read from a single sample in a study of vaccination and CD4 T cells after COVID-19. These receptors have no identified antigens. Each CDR3 protein is one row after TCRdb ran MiXCR on the PCR reads. The sample holds approximately 20,000 distinct CDR3 sequences, around 52% seen once. Material: CD4+ T cells from blood, cultured in vitro. All receptors come from a human donor who had recovered from COVID-19. Both conserved end residues are part of each CDR3. D genes are given only for firm matches. Clone size appears in some rows only: once, few, many, or a class for an expanded clone.

14,TRBD2,TRBV20-1,few,TRBJ2-3,CSARLSSGRDTQYF,TGCAGTGCTAGATTATCCAGCGGGAGGGATACGCAGTATTTT
15,TRBD2,TRBV28,few,TRBJ2-1,CASSPSGGARYEQFF,TGTGCCAGCAGCCCCAGCGGGGGGGCGAGGTATGAGCAGTTCTTC
15,TRBD2,TRBV6-1,.,TRBJ2-4,CASSPGTSGKNIQYF,TGTGCCAGCAGTCCCGGGACTAGCGGCAAAAACATTCAGTACTTC
16,TRBD2,TRBV7-2,.,TRBJ2-3,CASSPEGLVGTDTQYF,TGTGCCAGCAGCCCCGAGGGACTAGTGGGCACAGATACGCAGTATTTT
15,.,TRBV18,.,TRBJ1-2,CASSPSRAPNYGYTF,TGTGCCAGCTCACCAAGCAGGGCGCCTAACTATGGCTACACCTTC
14,.,TRBV19,.,TRBJ1-1,CASSIAGGNTEAFF,TGTGCCAGTAGTATCGCAGGAGGGAACACTGAAGCTTTCTTT
13,.,TRBV6-2/TRBV6-3,.,TRBJ1-1,CASSYTRQAEAFF,TGTGCCAGCAGTTACACTAGACAGGCTGAAGCTTTCTTT
11,.,TRBV7-9,.,TRBJ2-1,CASSQRDEQFF,TGTGCCAGCAGCCAAAGAGATGAGCAGTTCTTC
16,.,TRBV21-1,few,TRBJ2-7,CASSKDGQGGSYEQYF,TGTGCCAGCAGCAAAGACGGACAGGGGGGCTCCTACGAGCAGTACTTC
14,.,TRBV20-1,.,TRBJ2-2,CSARDQPNTGELFF,TGCAGTGCTAGAGATCAACCGAACACCGGGGAGCTGTTTTTT
16,.,TRBV20-1,.,TRBJ2-6,CSAASSGSAGANVLTF,TGCAGTGCCGCAAGTTCGGGATCGGCTGGGGCCAACGTCCTGACTTTC
14,TRBD1,TRBV28,few,TRBJ2-5,CASSSPDRAKTQYF,TGTGCCAGCAGTTCCCCGGACAGGGCAAAGACCCAGTACTTC
18,TRBD1,TRBV25-1,.,TRBJ2-7,CASSEGQPWGQGFYEQYF,TGTGCCAGCAGTGAAGGTCAACCGTGGGGACAGGGGTTTTACGAGCAGTACTTC
23,.,TRBV5-4,.,TRBJ2-7,CASTNQTSMYLCASTGFPYEQYF,.
11,.,TRBV20-1,.,TRBJ2-5,CSRLGYETQYF,TGCAGTAGACTTGGATATGAGACCCAGTACTTC
15,.,TRBV24-1,.,TRBJ1-1,CATSDSRGPGTEAFF,TGTGCCACCAGTGATTCTCGGGGACCGGGGACTGAAGCTTTCTTT
14,.,TRBV6-5,few,TRBJ2-7,CASSYSRVSYEQYF,TGTGCCAGCAGTTACTCGCGCGTCTCCTACGAGCAGTACTTC
15,TRBD1,TRBV19,.,TRBJ2-5,CASSRETGGVETQYF,TGTGCCAGTAGTAGGGAGACAGGGGGCGTAGAGACCCAGTACTTC
13,.,TRBV27,few,TRBJ2-1,CASSLERYNEQFF,TGTGCCAGCAGTTTGGAGCGTTACAATGAGCAGTTCTTC
15,.,TRBV5-1,.,TRBJ2-3,CASSLGLVRTDTQYF,TGCGCCAGCAGCTTGGGGTTAGTACGTACAGATACGCAGTATTTT
12,.,TRBV6-1,.,TRBJ2-7,CASKGHVYEQYF,TGTGCCAGCAAGGGACACGTATACGAGCAGTACTTC
15,.,TRBV24-1,.,TRBJ2-3,CATSYEGSSTDTQYF,TGTGCCACCAGTTATGAGGGCTCTAGCACAGATACGCAGTATTTT
15,.,TRBV6-2/TRBV6-3,.,TRBJ2-7,CASSYSSTDTYEQYF,TGTGCCAGCAGTTACTCGAGTACAGATACGTACGAGCAGTACTTC
13,.,TRBV20-1,few,TRBJ1-2,CSARAGSDYGYTF,TGCAGTGCTAGGGCAGGCAGTGACTATGGCTACACCTTC
16,.,TRBV11-3,.,TRBJ2-1,CASSLGGTEKNNEQFF,TGTGCCAGCAGCTTAGGAGGGACTGAGAAAAACAATGAGCAGTTCTTC
15,.,TRBV24-1,.,TRBJ2-3,CATSDLGRGKDTQYF,TGTGCCACCAGTGATTTGGGGAGAGGAAAAGATACGCAGTATTTT
16,TRBD2,TRBV5-1,.,TRBJ2-2,CASGTSGGANTGELFF,TGCGCCAGCGGGACTAGCGGAGGGGCGAACACCGGGGAGCTGTTTTTT
15,TRBD1,TRBV25-1,.,TRBJ2-7,CASSDPGTVSYEQYF,TGTGCCAGCAGTGACCCCGGGACAGTTTCCTACGAGCAGTACTTC
13,.,TRBV24-1,few,TRBJ2-7,CATSAGQQYEQYF,TGTGCCACCAGCGCGGGACAACAGTACGAGCAGTACTTC
14,.,TRBV18,.,TRBJ1-1,CASSPQILNTEAFF,TGTGCCAGCTCACCTCAAATTCTGAACACTGAAGCTTTCTTT
15,TRBD1,TRBV6-1,.,TRBJ1-3,CASRSGGASGNTIYF,TGTGCCAGCAGGTCAGGGGGCGCGTCGGGAAACACCATATATTTT
14,TRBD2,TRBV7-3,few,TRBJ2-2,CASSSRGGTGELFF,TGTGCCAGCAGCTCGCGGGGGGGCACCGGGGAGCTGTTTTTT
16,TRBD1,TRBV28,once,TRBJ2-7,CASSMDTGAPSYEQYF,TGTGCCAGCAGTATGGATACAGGGGCCCCCTCCTACGAGCAGTACTTC
12,.,TRBV28,few,TRBJ1-5,CACQGKNQPQHF,TGTGCCTGCCAGGGGAAAAATCAGCCCCAGCATTTT
15,TRBD1,TRBV24-1,.,TRBJ2-7,CATSDSRDSSYEQYF,TGTGCCACCAGTGATTCACGGGACAGCTCCTACGAGCAGTACTTC
13,.,TRBV7-2,.,TRBJ2-3,CASSSYVPDTQYF,TGTGCCAGCAGCTCTTATGTCCCAGATACGCAGTATTTT
13,TRBD1,TRBV5-1,.,TRBJ2-1,CASSPTGYNEQFF,TGCGCCAGCAGCCCGACAGGGTACAATGAGCAGTTCTTC
14,.,TRBV10-3,.,TRBJ2-3,CAISDSAGGDTQYF,TGTGCCATCAGTGACTCCGCCGGGGGCGATACGCAGTATTTT
16,.,TRBV28,.,TRBJ2-3,CASSLPTGPSTDTQYF,TGTGCCAGCAGTTTACCGACAGGACCTAGCACAGATACGCAGTATTTT
15,TRBD1,TRBV4-1,.,TRBJ1-1,CASSHLDRGNAEAFF,TGCGCCAGCAGCCACCTGGACAGGGGCAACGCTGAAGCTTTCTTT
15,.,TRBV28,.,TRBJ1-1,CASSLVTIGNTEAFF,TGTGCCAGCAGTTTGGTAACGATCGGAAACACTGAAGCTTTCTTT
17,TRBD2,TRBV10-3,.,TRBJ2-7,CAISGTGTSGSPYEQYF,TGTGCCATCAGTGGGACCGGGACTAGCGGGAGCCCATACGAGCAGTACTTC
16,.,TRBV20-1,.,TRBJ1-1,CSALDGYSFLNTEAFF,TGCAGTGCCCTTGACGGATACTCGTTCTTGAACACTGAAGCTTTCTTT
15,.,TRBV25-1,.,TRBJ2-7,CASSGGGARSYEQYF,TGTGCCAGCAGTGGGGGGGGCGCCAGGTCCTACGAGCAGTACTTC
18,TRBD1,TRBV6-2/TRBV6-3,.,TRBJ2-1,CASSRTIRDSSSYNEQFF,TGTGCCAGCAGTCGCACGATTCGGGACAGTTCATCCTACAATGAGCAGTTCTTC
13,.,TRBV11-3,.,TRBJ2-3,CASSLVGGDTQYF,TGTGCCAGCAGCTTAGTCGGCGGGGATACGCAGTATTTT
12,.,TRBV2,.,TRBJ1-1,CASRGRRGMAFF,TGTGCCAGCAGGGGAAGGAGAGGGATGGCTTTCTTT
19,TRBD1,TRBV18,few,TRBJ2-3,CASSPKLFGDRESTDTQYF,TGTGCCAGCTCACCTAAATTATTCGGGGACAGGGAGAGCACAGATACGCAGTATTTT
14,TRBD2,TRBV20-1,.,TRBJ2-3,CSARRREGPDTQYF,TGCAGTGCGAGACGGCGGGAGGGCCCAGATACGCAGTATTTT
11,.,TRBV20-1,.,TRBJ2-7,CSATRDYEQYF,TGCAGTGCTACCCGGGACTACGAGCAGTACTTC
17,.,TRBV21-1,once,TRBJ1-5,CASSKSKVATGRGLRHF,TGTGCCAGCAGCAAATCGAAGGTTGCGACAGGGCGAGGCCTACGGCATTTT
14,.,TRBV27,.,TRBJ1-1,CASSLYKTNTEAFF,TGTGCCAGCAGTTTATACAAGACGAACACTGAAGCTTTCTTT
15,.,TRBV6-2/TRBV6-3,.,TRBJ1-5,CASSYFVGASQSQHF,TGTGCCAGCAGTTACTTTGTGGGGGCTAGTCAGTCCCAGCATTTT
13,TRBD1,TRBV7-6,.,TRBJ1-1,CASSRTGLTEAFF,TGTGCCAGCAGCCGGACAGGGCTGACTGAAGCTTTCTTT
15,.,TRBV7-6,.,TRBJ2-1,CASRPTWASYNEQFF,TGTGCCAGCAGGCCCACCTGGGCCTCCTACAATGAGCAGTTCTTC